This is a list of T cell receptor beta chains from one sample in a study of CD8 T cells in Susac syndrome. In TCRdb, the immunoSEQ multiplex PCR reads were re-called with MiXCR into one record per CDR3 protein. The top ten hold approximately 0.41% of the sample, which has 84,000 or so distinct CDR3 sequences, approximately 96% seen once. Sequenced: CD8+ T cells from PBMCs. The source of these receptors is a human donor with Susac syndrome. The CDR3 runs from the conserved cysteine through the conserved F or W. D genes are given only for firm matches.

v_gene	len	j_gene	d_gene	CDR3aa	CDR3nt
TRBV15	14	TRBJ2-5	NA	CATSRERWVETQYF	TGTGCCACCAGCAGAGAACGTTGGGTAGAGACCCAGTACTTC
TRBV7-8	12	TRBJ1-2	NA	CASSPIGYGYTF	TGTGCCAGCAGCCCGATAGGGTATGGCTACACCTTC
TRBV29-1	14	TRBJ1-1	NA	CSVGAIGPNTEAFF	TGCAGCGTTGGAGCAATAGGCCCAAACACTGAAGCTTTCTTT
TRBV9	15	TRBJ2-5	TRBD2	CASSVSGRARETQYF	TGTGCCAGCAGCGTTAGCGGGAGGGCCCGGGAGACCCAGTACTTC
TRBV24-1	14	TRBJ2-7	NA	CATSDSRDTYEQYF	TGTGCCACCAGTGACTCCCGGGACACCTACGAGCAGTACTTC
TRBV9	14	TRBJ2-5	NA	CASSVGYGVETQYF	TGTGCCAGCAGCGTAGGCTATGGGGTAGAGACCCAGTACTTC
TRBV6-5	15	TRBJ2-5	TRBD2	CASSPSGRAGETQYF	TGTGCCAGCAGTCCGAGCGGGAGGGCCGGGGAGACCCAGTACTTC
TRBV9	15	TRBJ1-1	NA	CASSRGDRMNTEAFF	TGTGCCAGCAGCAGGGGAGACAGAATGAACACTGAAGCTTTCTTT
TRBV29-1	11	TRBJ2-7	NA	CSVGKAGEQYF	TGCAGCGTTGGGAAGGCGGGCGAGCAGTACTTC
TRBV13	12	TRBJ1-1	NA	CASTWGDTEAFF	TGTGCCAGCACCTGGGGGGACACTGAAGCTTTCTTT
TRBV20-1	13	TRBJ2-7	NA	CSARGRGYYEQYF	TGCAGTGCTAGGGGACGTGGTTACTACGAGCAGTACTTC
TRBV10-2	14	TRBJ1-1	TRBD1	CASIAGGMNTEAFF	TGCGCCAGCATTGCAGGGGGAATGAACACTGAAGCTTTCTTT
TRBV29-1	14	TRBJ1-1	TRBD1	CSVDDRDRASEAFF	TGCAGCGTTGACGATCGGGACAGGGCCTCTGAAGCTTTCTTT
TRBV5-6	12	TRBJ1-1	TRBD1	CASSLLDREAFF	TGTGCCAGCAGCTTGTTGGACAGGGAAGCTTTCTTT
TRBV25-1	13	TRBJ2-4	NA	CASSTTGVNIQYF	TGTGCCAGCAGTACTACGGGGGTAAACATTCAGTACTTC
TRBV20-1	13	TRBJ2-4	NA	CSARSPNKNIQYF	TGCAGTGCTAGAAGCCCGAACAAAAACATTCAGTACTTC
TRBV15	13	TRBJ1-5	NA	CATSRDQDQPQHF	TGTGCCACCAGCAGAGATCAGGATCAGCCCCAGCATTTT
TRBV29-1	15	TRBJ1-2	TRBD1	CSVSGQGALDYGYTF	TGCAGCGTTTCGGGACAGGGGGCTTTGGACTATGGCTACACCTTC
TRBV29-1	14	TRBJ2-2	TRBD1	CSVDPTGSTGELFF	TGCAGCGTTGACCCGACAGGGAGCACCGGGGAGCTGTTTTTT
TRBV27	14	TRBJ2-5	TRBD2	CASSPGLAGETQYF	TGTGCCAGCAGTCCCGGGCTAGCGGGTGAGACCCAGTACTTC
TRBV4-1	14	TRBJ1-2	NA	CASSQVGRGYGYTF	TGCGCCAGCAGCCAAGTCGGCAGGGGATATGGCTACACCTTC